This T cell receptor beta chain was sequenced in a study of PD-1 blockade in classical Hodgkin lymphoma. Study-level results: The study found complete responders had baseline diversity similar to newly diagnosed patients.

Each patient's relapse followed autologous stem cell transplantation, and brentuximab vedotin exposure varied. A note on this clone: Its antigen remains unknown.

The V and J ends lost 0 bases and 0 bases respectively, with 14 bases between them. The CDR3 spans 18 residues. Per germline, CDR1 MNHNS and CDR2 SASEGT. Here immunoSEQ multiplex PCR was the method, and the copy in TCRdb shows in-frame clones only, minus some. In the table there are 15,000 to 20,000 clones, 82% of which are singletons. Source: peripheral blood mononuclear cells (PBMCs), taken before the second cycle of nivolumab. The chain couples TRBV6-1 to TRBJ2-2; D is unclear. This TCR was sampled from a human donor with classical Hodgkin lymphoma. Written as DNA, the CDR3 is TGTGCCAGCAGTGAAGCGACGGTTTCAGCTACGAACACCGGGGAGCTGTTTTTT. Translated, it gives CASSEATVSATNTGELFF.